What follows are 30 T cell receptor beta chains derived from one specimen sequenced in a study of Graves' ophthalmopathy and Graves' hyperthyroidism. RNA transcripts yielded amplified TCR beta CDR3 regions. HTBI primers were employed in first-round RT-PCR, then a second-round multiplex PCR followed. TCRdb reanalysed the multiplex PCR reads using MiXCR and keeps one entry per CDR3 protein. The table shows some 750,000 distinct CDR3 sequences, with roughly two fifths occurring only once. The sequencing sample was made of peripheral blood. Every receptor here comes from an adult man with Graves' ophthalmopathy.

A word on this clonotype: A read error may account for a junction end that differs from germline. The chain recombines TRBV10-3 with TRBJ1-6; D possibly corresponds to TRBD1 (6 bases). This CDR3 spans 14 amino acids. Germline CDR1 ENHRY, CDR2 SYGVKD. The CDR3 nucleotides are TGTGCCAGCAGTGACGGGACACCAGATTCACCCCTCCACTTT. It specifies CASSDGTPDSPLHF.

This clonotype was seen many times. The V call is TRBV15, the J call TRBJ1-5, with a tentative D call TRBD1 (6 bases). Trimming pared 7 bases from V and 6 bases from J, leaving 19 bases between. CDR1 and CDR2 from the germline V gene are LNHNV and YYDKDF (reference sequence). The CDR3 length is 15 residues. The chain's CDR3 is CATTSDRKKGQPQHF. DNA of the CDR3: TGTGCCACCACTTCGGACAGAAAAAAGGGTCAGCCCCAGCATTTT.

To note about this clonotype: One junction end disagrees with the germline gene, perhaps due to a read error. This sequence joins TRBV2 and TRBJ2-7; no clear D. The germline gives CDR1 SNHLY, CDR2 FYNNEI. The CDR3 spans 13 residues. This CDR3 is CARSEYQDYAQYF. The CDR3 DNA is TGTGCCAGAAGTGAATATCAGGATTACGCGCAGTACTTC.

The chain carries TRBV7-9 and TRBJ1-5; D ambiguous. V shed 0 bases and J shed 11 bases, with 17 bases lying between them. Germline V CDR1 and CDR2: SEHNR, FQNEAQ (reference sequence). This CDR3 is built from 15 residues. For the CDR3, the DNA is TGTGCCAGCAGCTTAGCGGGGTCTCGGCAAGAGACCCAGCATTTT. This sequence encodes CASSLAGSRQETQHF.

This rearrangement joins TRBV11-2 to TRBJ2-7; D is tentatively TRBD1 or TRBD2 (6 bases each). Germline V gene data show CDR1 as SGHAT and CDR2 as FQNNGV. Between the trimmed V and J ends, which lost 8 bases and 2 bases, there was a span of 13 bases. This CDR3 is 13 amino acids long. The CDR3 region is CASLGGRTYEQYF. The CDR3 nucleotides read TGTGCCAGCCTAGGGGGGAGGACCTACGAGCAGTACTTC.

Turning to this clonotype: A much larger clone differs from this one at a single base, so this may be a read error. This chain uses TRBV7-4 with TRBJ1-3; the match to TRBD1 covers 7 bases. Trimming cost V 6 bases and J 8 bases; bases outside gene matches: 7. The V gene's germline CDR1 is SGHVT and CDR2 SQSDAQ. There are 13 residues in the CDR3. This chain's CDR3 is CASSGAGGDTIYF. The CDR3 DNA is TGTGCCAGCAGTGGGGCAGGGGGAGACACCATATATTTT.

This clonotype was observed a few times. The J gene is TRBJ1-1, the V gene TRBV2, with TRBD1 identical over 8 bases. V dropped 11 bases and J dropped 0; count of bases not matched to a gene: 11. Germline-derived CDR1 and CDR2 are SNHLY and FYNNEI. The CDR3 runs to 15 residues. The CDR3: CACQGQGILNTEAFF. The CDR3 DNA reads TGTGCCTGCCAAGGACAGGGTATTTTGAACACTGAAGCTTTCTTT.

The gene calls are TRBV9 and TRBJ2-2; D is perhaps TRBD1 or TRBD2 (5 bases each). Looked up from germline, CDR1 is SGDLS and CDR2 is YYNGEE. Trimming took 1 base from V and 6 from J, leaving 16 bases between them. The length of the CDR3 is 16 residues. CDR3 bases: TGTGCCAGCAGCGTATACTCGGGGTGGGGGTCCGGGGAGCTGTTTTTT. This sequence encodes CASSVYSGWGSGELFF.

To note about this clonotype: Being one base from a much bigger clone, this may be a read error. The chain has TRBV20-1 and TRBJ2-7; 9 positions match TRBD2. Trimming at V came to 1 base and at J to 4 bases, leaving 5 bases not matched to a gene. The germline gives CDR1 DFQATT, CDR2 SNEGSKA (reference sequence). CDR3 length: 14 residues. The CDR3 is CSARASGGLYEQYV. In nucleotides, the CDR3 is TGCAGTGCTAGAGCAAGCGGGGGGTTGTACGAGCAGTACGTC.

On this clonotype itself: One junction end does not reproduce the germline sequence, and a read error may be involved. This chain links TRBV25-1 with TRBJ2-2; 11 bases are a match to TRBD2. Germline lookup yields CDR1 MGHDK and CDR2 SYGVNS. CDR3 length: 17 amino acids. CDR3 loop: CATSDFAGTSGPGELFF. Written as DNA, the CDR3 is TGTGCCACCAGTGATTTCGCCGGGACTAGCGGTCCCGGGGAGCTGTTTTTT.

As concerns this clonotype: The CDR3 end shows no conserved phenylalanine or tryptophan, and so a read error is likely. This chain connects TRBV7-6 to TRBJ2-7; 8 nucleotides align to TRBD2. Germline values: CDR1 SGHVS, CDR2 FNYEAQ. The CDR3 is 15 amino acids. Here the CDR3 reads CASSLVTSGSYEQYI. As DNA, the CDR3 is TGTGCCAGCAGCTTAGTAACTAGCGGATCCTATGAGCAGTACATC.

The chain uses TRBV6-2 or TRBV6-3 and TRBJ2-7; D tentatively fits TRBD1 or TRBD2 (5 bases each). Germline V gene sequence: CDR1 MNHEY, CDR2 SVGEGT. V gave up 2 bases and J gave up 3 bases, with 11 bases separating them. This CDR3 region has 14 residues. The CDR3 is CASSYLGRDYEQYF. CDR3 in DNA: TGTGCCAGCAGTTACCTGGGACGGGACTACGAGCAGTACTTC.

The chain employs TRBV12-3 or TRBV12-4 and TRBJ2-2, with TRBD1 as a possible D gene (6 bases). V gave up 8 bases and J gave up 5 bases, with 18 bases separating them. There are 15 residues in the CDR3. As DNA, the CDR3 is TGTGCCAGCCAACTACATCTGGGGGCTACCGGGGAGCTGTTTTTT. This translates into CASQLHLGATGELFF.

The table lists this clonotype with many counts. The gene calls are TRBV12-3 or TRBV12-4 and TRBJ1-5; D perhaps matches TRBD1 (6 bases). The CDR3 is 15 residues long. Between the trimmed V and J ends, which lost 5 bases and 0 bases, there was a span of 11 bases. The CDR3 loop is CASSPDRTSNQPQHF. For the CDR3, the DNA is TGTGCCAGCAGTCCCGACAGGACTAGCAATCAGCCCCAGCATTTT.

This clonotype was seen ten or more times. This chain uses TRBV24-1 with TRBJ1-2; 9 nucleotides agree with TRBD1. The V gene end was trimmed by 4 bases and the J gene end by 7 bases; junction bases not matched to a gene: 6. This CDR3 has 14 residues. Germline-derived CDR1 and CDR2 are KGHDR and SFDVKD. The CDR3 DNA reads as TGTGCCACCAGTGACCCGGGACAGGGTGGTGGCTACACCTTC. Protein: CATSDPGQGGGYTF.

V usage is TRBV25-1 and J usage is TRBJ1-6, with a possible D match to TRBD1 (6 bases). The germline V gene has CDR1 MGHDK and CDR2 SYGVNS. There are 13 residues in the CDR3. This CDR3 is CACGTTYNSPLHF. The CDR3 DNA reads as TGTGCTTGCGGGACAACCTATAATTCACCCCTCCACTTT. The full variable domain, rest sourced from reference TRBV25-1 and TRBJ1-6, is EADIYQTPRYLVIGTGKKITLECSQTMGHDKMYWYQQDPGMELHLIHYSYGVNSTEKGDLSSESTVSRIRTEHFPLTLESARPSHTSQYLCACGTTYNSPLHFGNGTRLTVT.

The chain links TRBV15 to TRBJ1-1; 9 bases match TRBD1. The germline V gene encodes CDR1 LNHNV and CDR2 YYDKDF (reference sequence). The length of the CDR3 is 17 residues. V lost 1 base and J lost 6; bases outside the gene matches: 12. The CDR3 DNA reads TGTGCCACCAGCAGAGGACCGGGACAGGGCCCCTCTTCTGAAGCTTTCTTT. Translated, it gives CATSRGPGQGPSSEAFF.

The chain couples TRBV12-3 or TRBV12-4 to TRBJ2-3; 8 positions agree with TRBD2. Trimming removed 6 bases from V and 3 bases from J; junction bases left unmatched: 5. The CDR3 sequence is 14 residues long. This CDR3 reads CASSYASGTDTQYF. DNA for the CDR3: TGTGCCAGCAGCTACGCTAGCGGGACAGATACGCAGTATTTT.

There are many counts of this clonotype. This chain links TRBV19 with TRBJ2-2; D call uncertain. V was trimmed by 5 bases and J by 0 bases, leaving 10 bases between them. This CDR3 has 15 residues. CDR1 and CDR2 from the germline V gene are LNHDA and SQIVND (reference sequence). CDR3: CASSSWTTNTGELFF. For the CDR3, the DNA is TGTGCCAGTAGTTCTTGGACGACGAACACCGGGGAGCTGTTTTTT.

CDR3 protein: CASSYPSGRGTGELFF. The CDR3 DNA reads as TGTGCCAGCAGCTACCCTAGCGGGAGAGGCACCGGGGAGCTGTTTTTT. This sequence joins TRBV7-4 and TRBJ2-2, with TRBD2 identical over 10 bases. The germline V gene encodes CDR1 SGHVT and CDR2 SQSDAQ. V shed 4 bases, J shed 4 bases, and the junction held 6 bases outside the gene matches. CDR3 size: 16 residues.

The V call is TRBV25-1, the J call TRBJ2-7; D is possibly TRBD1 (6 bases). Germline CDR1 is MGHDK and CDR2 is SYGVNS. The CDR3 is made up of 14 amino acids. Trimming took 4 bases from V and 0 from J, leaving 10 bases between them. The CDR3 bases are TGTGCCAGCAGTGTGTCGGACAGCTCCTACGAGCAGTACTTC. This translates into CASSVSDSSYEQYF.

The CDR3 region has the DNA TGTGCCAGCAGTGAACGCCGGGTAAGGGAGCAGTACTTC. This codes for CASSERRVREQYF. The rearrangement uses TRBV2 and TRBJ2-7; D is undetermined. The CDR3 loop spans 13 amino acids. Trimming left V 2 bases short and J 7 bases short, with 12 bases between. CDR1 is SNHLY, CDR2 FYNNEI, per germline.

A note on this clonotype: The conserved closing phenylalanine or tryptophan is absent in this CDR3, likely reflecting a read error. The V and J genes are TRBV11-2 and TRBJ2-7; tentatively, D is TRBD1 or TRBD2 (5 bases each). The CDR3 sequence is 13 residues long. In germline, CDR1 is SGHAT, CDR2 FQNNGV. The CDR3 region has the DNA TGCGCCAGCAGAAGGGGACCCACCTACGAGCAGTACCTC. This encodes CASRRGPTYEQYL.

This chain links TRBV9 with TRBJ2-5; D possibly corresponds to TRBD1 (5 bases). The CDR3 is 15 residues long. Trimming pared 4 bases from V and 0 bases from J, leaving 13 bases between. Germline V gene lookup returns CDR1 SGDLS and CDR2 YYNGEE. The CDR3 DNA is TGTGCCAGCAGCCGCCTAACAGGAGACCAAGAGACCCAGTACTTC. Protein: CASSRLTGDQETQYF.

CDR3 residues: CASSQGGGGGTEAFF. In nucleotides, the CDR3 is TGTGCCAGCAGCCAAGGTGGGGGTGGTGGCACTGAAGCTTTCTTT. The chain uses TRBV7-9 and TRBJ1-1; perhaps TRBD1 as D (5 bases). The V gene lost 5 bases and the J gene lost 4 bases, with 17 bases spanning the gap. Germline V gene lookup returns CDR1 SEHNR and CDR2 FQNEAQ (reference sequence). This CDR3 contains 15 residues.

The chain couples TRBV28 to TRBJ2-5; 13 bases line up with TRBD2. The CDR3 is 19 amino acids. The germline V gene has CDR1 MDHEN and CDR2 SYDVKM. Trimming removed 6 bases from V and 4 bases from J; junction bases left unmatched: 17. The CDR3 DNA follows: TGTGCCAGCAGCAAACTCGGGACTAGCGGGAATCGGGGTCGAGAGACCCAGTACTTC. This codes for CASSKLGTSGNRGRETQYF.

The rearrangement uses TRBV19 and TRBJ1-2; possible D gene TRBD1, 5 bases. The CDR3 spans 13 residues. Germline V gene sequence: CDR1 LNHDA, CDR2 SQIVND (reference sequence). Trimming removed 7 bases from V and 3 bases from J, with 12 bases in between. As DNA, the CDR3 is TGTGCCAGTAAGCGCCGGGGGGACTATGGCTACACCTTC. Its protein is CASKRRGDYGYTF.

The table lists this clonotype with a few counts. This chain uses TRBV5-1 with TRBJ2-7; the match to TRBD2 covers 10 bases. Germline-derived CDR1 and CDR2 are SGHRS and YFSETQ. The CDR3 sequence is 14 residues long. V was clipped by 1 base and J by 3 bases; unmatched bases: 1. CDR3 amino acids: CASSLTSGDYEQYF. CDR3 DNA: TGCGCCAGCAGCTTGACTAGCGGGGACTACGAGCAGTACTTC.

The chain links TRBV20-1 to TRBJ1-2; 7 nucleotides agree with TRBD1. J was trimmed by 3 bases and V by 5 bases; bases with no gene match: 9. Germline V CDR1 and CDR2: DFQATT, SNEGSKA (reference sequence). CDR3 length equals 14 residues. The CDR3 sequence: CSASTGARDYGYTF. In DNA, the CDR3 is TGCAGTGCTTCAACAGGGGCGCGGGACTATGGCTACACCTTC.

Turning to this clonotype: This sequence may be a read error, since a much larger clone differs from it by one base. This sequence joins TRBV15 and TRBJ1-5; no definite D call. CDR1 is LNHNV and CDR2 is YYDKDF in the germline V gene (reference sequence). The CDR3 loop spans 14 amino acids. Here the CDR3 reads CATSQQQRNRPQHF. CDR3 DNA sequence: TGTGCCACCAGCCAACAACAGCGTAATCGGCCCCAGCATTTT.